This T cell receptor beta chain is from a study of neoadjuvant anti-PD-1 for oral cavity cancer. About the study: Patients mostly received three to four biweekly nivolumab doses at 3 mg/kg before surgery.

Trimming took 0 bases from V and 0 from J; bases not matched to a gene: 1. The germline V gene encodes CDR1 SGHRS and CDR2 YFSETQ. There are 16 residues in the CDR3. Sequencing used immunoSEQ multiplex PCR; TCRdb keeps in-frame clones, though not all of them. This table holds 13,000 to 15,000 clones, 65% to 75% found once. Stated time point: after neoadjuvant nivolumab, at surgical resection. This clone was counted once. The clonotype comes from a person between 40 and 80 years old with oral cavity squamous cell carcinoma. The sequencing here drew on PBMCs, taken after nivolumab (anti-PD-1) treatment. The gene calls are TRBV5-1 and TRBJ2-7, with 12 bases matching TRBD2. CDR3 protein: CASSLGLAGASYEQYF. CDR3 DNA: TGCGCCAGCAGCTTGGGACTAGCGGGAGCCTCCTACGAGCAGTACTTC.